These 16 T cell receptor beta chains originate from one sample sequenced in a study of beta chain features in type 1 diabetes. Antigens of these TCRs are unknown. Expressed TCRB transcripts got sequenced, as all isolated RNA was reverse transcribed. Data came from immunoSEQ multiplex PCR; TCRdb stores just in-frame clones and leaves some out. The sample lists more than 200,000 clones; roughly 17% were seen once. Study conclusions and caveats: Moderate but significant shortening of TCRB CDR3s was recorded in all four CD4+ subsets from Type 1 diabetes patients.

Sequenced sample: naive CD4+ T cells from blood. The receptor source for this set is a man aged 30 to 39 with type 1 diabetes.

This clone was counted a few times. The rearrangement links TRBV27 to TRBJ2-7, with D perhaps matching TRBD1 (6 bases). Trimming left V 0 bases short and J 3 bases short, with 18 bases between. Germline CDR1 and CDR2: MNHEY and SMNVEV (reference sequence). The CDR3 runs 17 residues. The CDR3 reads CASSLSIQGRRNYEQYF. The CDR3, as DNA: TGTGCCAGCAGTTTATCGATACAGGGACGAAGAAACTACGAGCAGTACTTC.

Comment on this clone: This sample also contains other DNA sequences that code for the same CDR3. The chain joins TRBV20-1 to TRBJ1-2; D uncertain. V lost 0 bases and J 6 bases, leaving 5 bases between the germline ends. Germline CDR1 and CDR2: DFQATT and SNEGSKA (reference sequence). This CDR3 has 11 amino acids. This chain's CDR3 is CSARDRDGYTF. In nucleotides, the CDR3 is TGCAGTGCTAGAGATAGGGATGGCTACACCTTC.

The chain couples TRBV15 to TRBJ2-6; 9 bases align to TRBD1. V dropped 2 bases and J dropped 0; count of bases not matched to a gene: 2. CDR1 LNHNV and CDR2 YYDKDF come from the germline V gene (reference sequence). The CDR3 runs 17 residues. CDR3 nucleotides: TGTGCCACCAGCAGACAGGGACAGGGCTCTGGGGCCAACGTCCTGACTTTC. This gives the protein CATSRQGQGSGANVLTF.

The chain recombines TRBV9 with TRBJ2-3; D is perhaps TRBD2 (5 bases). Trimming removed 5 bases at V and 1 base at J, with 11 bases between. CDR1 is SGDLS and CDR2 is YYNGEE in the germline V gene. This CDR3 contains 14 residues. The CDR3 nucleotides read TGTGCCAGCAGGGCGGGCGATGGCACAGATACGCAGTATTTT. Translated: CASRAGDGTDTQYF.

This clone occurred a few times. In nucleotides, the CDR3 is TGCAGCGTCGAGGGGGTGGCAGGGCAGTACTTC. Translation gives CSVEGVAGQYF. The chain links TRBV29-1 to TRBJ2-7; D is perhaps TRBD1 (6 bases). Between the trimmed V and J ends, which lost 6 bases and 9 bases, there was a span of 15 bases. CDR3 length: 11 amino acids. Germline CDR1 and CDR2: SQVTM and ANQGSEA.

This clone was recorded a few times. This chain joins TRBV29-1 and TRBJ1-2; the D gene is possibly TRBD1 (5 bases). Per germline, CDR1 SQVTM and CDR2 ANQGSEA. The CDR3 is 11 residues long. V gave up 7 bases and J gave up 6 bases, with 12 bases separating them. The DNA of the CDR3 is TGCAGCGCCGACAGAGGCGATGGCTACACCTTC. Its translation: CSADRGDGYTF.

To note about this clone: A much larger clone is a single base away; this may be a read error. The same CDR3 arises from other DNA sequences in this sample as well. The chain employs TRBV6-6 and TRBJ2-5; D is uncertain. V gave up 6 bases and J gave up 1 base, with 3 bases separating them. CDR1 and CDR2 from the germline V gene are MNHNY and SVGAGI (reference sequence). The CDR3 runs 11 residues. CDR3 nucleotide sequence: TGTGCCAGCAGCCTCCAAGAGACCCAGTACTTC. As protein: CASSLQETQYF.

The sample holds a few counts of this clone. V and J are TRBV25-1 and TRBJ2-7; 8 bases match TRBD1. This CDR3 has 15 amino acids. Losses at the gene ends were 1 base for V and 4 bases for J; bases not matched to a gene: 6. In germline, CDR1 is MGHDK, CDR2 SYGVNS. The CDR3 nucleotides are TGTGCCAGCAGTGAATCTATAACAGGGGGGTACGAGCAGTACTTC. Amino acids: CASSESITGGYEQYF.

The rearrangement links TRBV30 to TRBJ2-3; the D call may be TRBD1 or TRBD2 (5 bases each). Germline CDR1 and CDR2: GTSNPN and SVGIG (reference sequence). This CDR3 has 13 amino acids. V was trimmed by 7 bases and J by 0 bases, leaving 11 bases between them. Here the CDR3 reads CALGEWSTDTQYF. In DNA form, the CDR3 reads TGTGCCTTGGGGGAATGGAGCACAGATACGCAGTATTTT. The whole variable domain, filled in from reference TRBV30 and TRBJ2-3, reads SQTIHQWPATLVQPVGSPLSLECTVEGTSNPNLYWYRQAAGRGLQLLFYSVGIGQISSEVPQNLSASRPQDRQFILSSKKLLLSDSGFYLCALGEWSTDTQYFGPGTRLTVL.

This chain's CDR3 is CASSIYAGFYEQYF. The CDR3 DNA follows: TGTGCCAGCAGCATATACGCAGGGTTTTACGAGCAGTACTTC. V and J are TRBV11-1 and TRBJ2-7; possible D gene TRBD1, 5 bases. Germline V gives CDR1 SGHAT, CDR2 FQDESV (reference sequence). The CDR3 runs 14 residues. Trimming cost V 5 bases and J 4 bases, with 15 bases left between them.

The rearrangement links TRBV29-1 to TRBJ2-7, with 10 bases aligning to TRBD1. Trimming removed 6 bases from V and 6 bases from J; junction bases left unmatched: 11. This CDR3 spans 14 amino acids. Germline CDR1 SQVTM, CDR2 ANQGSEA. As DNA, the CDR3 is TGCAGCGTCACACCGGGGACAGGGGATTTCGAGCAGTACTTC. Its translation is CSVTPGTGDFEQYF.

This clone was picked up a small number of times. This CDR3 reads CASRRLAADTQYF. The DNA of the CDR3 is TGTGCCAGCAGGAGGCTAGCAGCAGATACGCAGTATTTT. The J gene is TRBJ2-3, the V gene TRBV27; D possibly corresponds to TRBD2 (5 bases). This CDR3 contains 13 residues. CDR1 MNHEY and CDR2 SMNVEV come from the germline V gene (reference sequence). Trimming cost V 6 bases and J 4 bases, with 11 bases left between them.

This sequence joins TRBV10-3 and TRBJ1-2; D is perhaps TRBD1 (6 bases). From germline, CDR1 is ENHRY and CDR2 SYGVKD. Trimming removed 2 bases at V and 8 bases at J, with 15 bases between. The CDR3 has 14 amino acids. Here the CDR3 DNA reads TGTGCCATCAGTGAGGGCGGGCAGGGGAGAGGCTACACCTTC. The encoded protein is CAISEGGQGRGYTF.

This sequence joins TRBV14 and TRBJ1-2; 8 nucleotides line up with TRBD1. CDR1 and CDR2 from the germline V gene are SGHDN and FVKESK. Losses at the gene ends were 4 bases for V and 8 bases for J; bases not matched to a gene: 6. This CDR3 has 13 amino acids. The CDR3 loop reads CASSRDRTGGYTF. In nucleotides, the CDR3 is TGTGCCAGCAGCCGGGACAGGACGGGGGGCTACACCTTC.

This clone has only a few counts. J is TRBJ2-2 and V is TRBV2, with a possible D match to TRBD2 (6 bases). Per germline, CDR1 SNHLY and CDR2 FYNNEI. V gave up 4 bases and J gave up 5 bases, with 11 bases separating them. The CDR3 has 14 residues. Here the CDR3 reads CASSGGVRTGELFF. In nucleotides, the CDR3 is TGTGCCAGCAGTGGCGGGGTCAGGACCGGGGAGCTGTTTTTT.

The chain is built from TRBV9 and TRBJ2-3; TRBD2 matches 11 bases. The trim removed 0 bases at V and 2 bases at J, leaving 8 bases unmatched. Germline-derived CDR1 and CDR2 are SGDLS and YYNGEE. The CDR3 contains 18 residues. The CDR3 DNA is TGTGCCAGCAGCGTAGTTACTAGCGGGAGTCGGGACACAGATACGCAGTATTTT. Translating gives CASSVVTSGSRDTDTQYF.